The 24 T cell receptor beta chains presented below share a single source sample, sequenced in a study of control samples from healthy donors and cancer patients. The table came from immunoSEQ multiplex PCR; TCRdb's copy has only in-frame clones and leaves some out. This table holds around 77,000 clones, around 94% found once. The sequenced sample was blood. These receptors were obtained from a woman aged 55-70 years in good health.

Only a few counts were recorded for this clone. The chain employs TRBV7-9 and TRBJ2-2; 7 bases are shared with TRBD2. The CDR3 length is 16 residues. J lost 4 bases, V lost 2 bases, and 7 bases had no gene match. Germline assignment: CDR1 SEHNR and CDR2 FQNEAQ (reference sequence). CDR3 DNA: TGTGCCAGCAGCTTATCGGGGAGGGTAGGCACCGGGGAGCTGTTTTTT. Its translation: CASSLSGRVGTGELFF.

The chain joins TRBV4-1 to TRBJ2-2; maybe TRBD1 (6 bases). Germline-derived CDR1 and CDR2 are MGHRA and YSYEKL. The CDR3 runs 18 residues. V was trimmed by 4 bases and J by 2 bases, leaving 20 bases between them. As DNA, the CDR3 is TGCGCCAGCAGCCCTCGAATGTACGCACAGGGCAACACCGGGGAGCTGTTTTTT. Its protein is CASSPRMYAQGNTGELFF.

The chain joins TRBV5-1 to TRBJ2-1; TRBD2 matches 8 bases. The length of the CDR3 is 12 residues. The V segment lost 8 bases and the J segment 2 bases; nucleotides outside the gene matches: 0. Per germline, CDR1 SGHRS and CDR2 YFSETQ. Here the CDR3 DNA reads TGCGCCAGTAGCGGGACCTACAATGAGCAGTTCTTC. Its protein is CASSGTYNEQFF.

The chain employs TRBV7-3 and TRBJ2-3, with D possibly being TRBD2 (6 bases). Germline V gives CDR1 SGHTA, CDR2 FQGTGA. The CDR3 is 15 residues long. Trimming removed 2 bases at V and 2 bases at J, with 11 bases between. CDR3 sequence (DNA): TGTGCCAGCAGCTTAGTGGGCGGGAACACAGATACGCAGTATTTT. Protein product: CASSLVGGNTDTQYF.

This chain joins TRBV21-1 and TRBJ2-2; the D segment call TRBD1 is taken from the table without a DNA check. TRBV21-1 is designated a pseudogene. The CDR3 contains 16 residues. CDR3 in DNA: TGTGCCAGCAGCGAAGAAAGGGGACAGCCCCCCGGGGGAGCTGTTTTT. This gives the protein CASSEERGQPPGGAVF.

The chain is built from TRBV11-2 and TRBJ1-6; 9 bases map to TRBD1. V lost 5 bases and J lost 11; bases outside the gene matches: 10. The CDR3 runs to 15 residues. CDR1 and CDR2 from the germline V gene are SGHAT and FQNNGV. CDR3 region: CASSPQTGGYTPLHF. The DNA for the CDR3 is TGTGCCAGCAGCCCCCAGACAGGGGGGTATACACCCCTCCACTTT.

The gene calls are TRBV3-1 (or the pseudogene TRBV3-2) and TRBJ2-1; possibly TRBD2 for D (5 bases). Trimming pared 2 bases from V and 6 bases from J, leaving 11 bases between. The germline V gene encodes CDR1 LGHDT and CDR2 YNNKEL (reference sequence). CDR3 size: 14 residues. CDR3 amino acids: CASSQSLASNEQFF. The CDR3 DNA reads as TGTGCCAGCAGCCAAAGTCTAGCCTCCAATGAGCAGTTCTTC.

The chain recombines TRBV5-4 with TRBJ2-1; either TRBD1 or TRBD2 may supply D (5 bases each). Germline V gene sequence: CDR1 SGHNT, CDR2 YYREEE (reference sequence). The V end lost 1 base, the J end lost 6 bases, and 11 bases lay between the germline ends. This CDR3 contains 14 residues. The CDR3 loop is CASSLRGTSNEQFF. CDR3 in DNA: TGTGCCAGCAGCTTGAGGGGTACTAGCAATGAGCAGTTCTTC. The entire variable domain, with the rest obtained from reference TRBV5-4 and TRBJ2-1, is as follows: ETGVTQSPTHLIKTRGQQVTLRCSSQSGHNTVSWYQQALGQGPQFIFQYYREEENGRGNFPPRFSGLQFPNYSSELNVNALELDDSALYLCASSLRGTSNEQFFGPGTRLTVL.

The chain carries TRBV6-4 and TRBJ2-3, with 8 bases fitting TRBD1. This CDR3 comprises 15 residues. The junction had 9 bases not matched to a gene; V was cut back by 5 bases and J by 5 bases. Looked up from germline, CDR1 is MRHNA and CDR2 is SNTAGT. CDR3 in amino acids: CASSQDYTGGDTQYF. CDR3 sequence (DNA): TGTGCCAGCAGTCAGGACTACACAGGGGGAGATACGCAGTATTTT.

V is TRBV6-1 and J is TRBJ1-1; TRBD1 aligns across 7 bases. With V trimmed by 3 bases and J by 5 bases, 9 bases remained unmatched. This CDR3 contains 15 residues. Germline CDR1 is MNHNS and CDR2 is SASEGT. In DNA, the CDR3 is TGTGCCAGCAGTGACCCGGCAGGGGGAAAGACTGAAGCTTTCTTT. It translates to CASSDPAGGKTEAFF.

CDR3 sequence reads: CASSWGDYGYTF. CDR3 coding DNA: TGTGCCAGCTCGTGGGGGGACTATGGCTACACCTTC. The chain carries TRBV25-1 and TRBJ1-2, with a possible D match to TRBD1 (5 bases). Germline V lookup: CDR1 MGHDK, CDR2 SYGVNS. V dropped 8 bases and J dropped 3 bases, with 10 bases sitting between them. The CDR3 contains 12 residues.

The chain employs TRBV7-6 and TRBJ2-7; 12 bases match TRBD1. This CDR3 comprises 19 residues. Per the germline V gene, CDR1 is SGHVS and CDR2 is FNYEAQ. The ends lost 5 bases at V and 6 bases at J; junction bases unmatched: 20. The CDR3 protein is CASSLTGQGASHLLSEQYF. For the CDR3, the DNA is TGTGCCAGCAGCCTGACGGGACAGGGGGCTTCCCACCTTCTCAGCGAGCAGTACTTC.

The V call is TRBV3-1 (or the pseudogene TRBV3-2), the J call TRBJ2-7, with D hard to call. CDR3 size: 12 residues. The V gene lost 3 bases and the J gene lost 7 bases, with 10 bases spanning the gap. CDR1 LGHDT and CDR2 YNNKEL come from the germline V gene (reference sequence). Here the CDR3 DNA reads TGTGCCAGCAGCCAGGTGATGAGAGAGCAGTACTTC. As protein: CASSQVMREQYF.

This clone was detected only once. The rearrangement uses TRBV7-2 and TRBJ2-5; D unresolved. CDR1 and CDR2 from the germline V gene are SGHTA and FQGNSA. CDR3 length: 13 amino acids. V shed 4 bases and J shed 2 bases, with 8 bases lying between them. CDR3 in amino acids: CASSSSWQETQYF. CDR3 sequence (DNA): TGTGCCAGCAGCTCTTCGTGGCAAGAGACCCAGTACTTC.

The chain couples TRBV4-3 to TRBJ2-3; 15 bases match TRBD2. Per the germline V gene, CDR1 is LGHNA and CDR2 is YSLEER. J gave up 6 bases and V 2 bases, and 3 bases lay outside the gene matches. There are 16 residues in the CDR3. The CDR3 here is CASSQRTSGRGDTQYF. CDR3 bases: TGCGCCAGCAGCCAAAGGACTAGCGGGAGGGGGGATACGCAGTATTTT.

This clone was counted a few times. The chain has TRBV5-6 and TRBJ2-5, with 11 positions matching TRBD2. After removal of 2 bases from V and 4 bases from J, the junction contained 10 bases not matched to a gene. In germline, CDR1 is SGHDT, CDR2 YYEEEE. This CDR3 is built from 17 residues. The CDR3 sequence is CASSFYGVLAGGETQYF. DNA of the CDR3: TGTGCCAGCAGCTTCTACGGCGTCCTAGCGGGAGGAGAGACCCAGTACTTC.

This clone was counted once. The rearrangement joins TRBV30 to TRBJ1-1, with 8 bases aligning to TRBD1. Germline assignment: CDR1 GTSNPN and CDR2 SVGIG (reference sequence). V shed 4 bases and J 1 base; nucleotides not matched to a gene: 8. The length of the CDR3 is 15 residues. CDR3 nucleotide sequence: TGTGCCTGGACTGGACAGGGAATAACGAACACTGAAGCTTTCTTT. This sequence encodes CAWTGQGITNTEAFF.

This clone was detected once. CDR3 DNA: TGTGCCAGCAGCCAAACGGGGACAGGGGGCAAAGGGAGGTACACTGAAGCTTTCTTT. Translation: CASSQTGTGGKGRYTEAFF. The chain recombines TRBV4-2 with TRBJ1-1; 12 bases line up with TRBD1. The germline CDR1 and CDR2 sequences are LGHNA and YNFKEQ. The CDR3 spans 19 residues. J lost 3 bases, V lost 2 bases, and 13 bases had no gene match.

The chain joins TRBV7-9 to TRBJ2-5, with 7 bases that match TRBD2. CDR3 length: 17 amino acids. The germline V gene encodes CDR1 SEHNR and CDR2 FQNEAQ (reference sequence). V dropped 4 bases and J dropped 3; count of bases not matched to a gene: 14. CDR3 in amino acids: CASSSPYRGLEKETQYF. For the CDR3, the DNA is TGTGCCAGCAGCTCCCCCTACCGAGGACTAGAAAAAGAGACCCAGTACTTC.

This sequence joins TRBV28 and TRBJ1-2, with 7 bases fitting TRBD1. Germline CDR1 reads MDHEN; CDR2 reads SYDVKM. There are 14 residues in the CDR3. After removal of 5 bases from V and 2 bases from J, the junction contained 5 bases not matched to a gene. The CDR3, as DNA: TGTGCCAGCAGTGCCCAGACAGGGAACTATGGCTACACCTTC. It translates to CASSAQTGNYGYTF.

J is TRBJ2-7 and V is TRBV18, with D maybe TRBD1 (5 bases). This CDR3 has 13 amino acids. Germline V CDR1 and CDR2: KGHSH, LQKENI. Trimming stripped 2 bases from V and 7 bases from J, with 12 bases between. The CDR3 sequence is CASSPERKGEQYF. Written as DNA, the CDR3 is TGTGCCAGCTCACCAGAGAGAAAGGGGGAGCAGTACTTC.

This clone was recorded only once. This chain links TRBV30 with TRBJ1-2; D ambiguous. This CDR3 contains 13 residues. Germline-derived CDR1 and CDR2 are GTSNPN and SVGIG (reference sequence). V was cut by 1 base and J by 1 base, with 7 bases left in between. In nucleotides, the CDR3 is TGTGCCTGGAGTGAAGGATTTAACTATGGCTACACCTTC. Translating gives CAWSEGFNYGYTF.

The table lists this clone with many counts. This rearrangement joins TRBV9 to TRBJ2-5, with TRBD2 identical over 9 bases. The length of the CDR3 is 17 residues. In germline, CDR1 is SGDLS, CDR2 YYNGEE. V trimming: 4 bases; J trimming: 5 bases; junction bases outside the gene matches: 15. CDR3 in DNA: TGTGCCAGCAGCCCCTTCGGCGGGAGGGCCTCTGGGGAGACCCAGTACTTC. Its translation: CASSPFGGRASGETQYF.

The CDR3 DNA reads as TGTGCCAGCAGCTGGGTTGGCACTGAAGCTTTCTTT. It translates to CASSWVGTEAFF. J is TRBJ1-1 and V is TRBV5-6, with D hard to call. The CDR3 spans 12 residues. CDR1 is SGHDT, CDR2 YYEEEE, per germline. Between the trimmed V and J ends, which lost 3 bases and 4 bases, there was a span of 7 bases.